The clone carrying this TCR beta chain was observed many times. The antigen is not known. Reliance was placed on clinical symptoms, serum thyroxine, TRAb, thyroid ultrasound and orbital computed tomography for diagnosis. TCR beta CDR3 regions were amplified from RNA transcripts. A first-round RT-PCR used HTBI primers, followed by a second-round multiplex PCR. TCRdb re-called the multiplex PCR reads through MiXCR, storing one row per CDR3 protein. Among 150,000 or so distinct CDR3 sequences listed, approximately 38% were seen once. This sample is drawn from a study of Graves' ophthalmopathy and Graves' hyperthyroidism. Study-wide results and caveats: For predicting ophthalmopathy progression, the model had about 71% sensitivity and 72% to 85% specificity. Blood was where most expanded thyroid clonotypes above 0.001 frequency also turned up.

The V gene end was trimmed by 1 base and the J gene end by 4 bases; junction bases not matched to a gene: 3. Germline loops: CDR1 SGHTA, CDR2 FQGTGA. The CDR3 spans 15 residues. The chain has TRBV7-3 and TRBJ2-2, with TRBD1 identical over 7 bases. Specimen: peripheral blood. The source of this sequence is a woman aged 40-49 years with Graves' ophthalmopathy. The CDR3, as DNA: TGTGCCAGCAGCTTAAATACAGGGGCCACCGGGGAGCTGTTTTTT. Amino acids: CASSLNTGATGELFF.